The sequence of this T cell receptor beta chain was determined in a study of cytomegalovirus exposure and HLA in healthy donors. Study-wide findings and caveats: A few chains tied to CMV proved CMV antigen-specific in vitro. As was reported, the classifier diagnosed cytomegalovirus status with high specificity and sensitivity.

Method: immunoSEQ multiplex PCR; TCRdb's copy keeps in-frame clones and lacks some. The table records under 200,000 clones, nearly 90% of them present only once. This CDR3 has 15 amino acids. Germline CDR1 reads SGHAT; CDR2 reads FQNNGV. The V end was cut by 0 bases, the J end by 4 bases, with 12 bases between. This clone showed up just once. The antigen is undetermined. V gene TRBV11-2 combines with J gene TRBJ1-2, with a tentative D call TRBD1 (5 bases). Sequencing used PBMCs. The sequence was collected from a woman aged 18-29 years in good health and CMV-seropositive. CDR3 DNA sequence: TGTGCCAGCAGCTTAGAAATGGCGGGGGGCTATGGCTACACCTTC. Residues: CASSLEMAGGYGYTF.